A selection of T cell receptor beta chains follows, all from one sample in a study of beta chain features in type 1 diabetes. TCRdb's copy holds only in-frame clones and misses some; the assay was immunoSEQ multiplex PCR. The sample has about 320,000 clones, around 15% seen once. The sequenced sample consisted of central memory CD4+ T cells from blood. These receptors were taken from a man between 25 and 39 years old in good health. The CDR3 runs from the conserved cysteine through the conserved F or W. D genes are given only for firm matches. Size tells how often a clone was seen (once, few, many) or the class of an expanded clone, and some rows leave it out.

TRBJ2-7	-	-	TRBV18	CASSPGIAQTYEQYF
TRBJ1-5	-	-	TRBV6-5	CASNGLGDQPQHF
TRBJ2-1	-	-	TRBV9	CASSVGRGAYNEQFF
TRBJ2-1	few	-	TRBV4-2	CASSQVSGGGEQFF
TRBJ2-1	-	TRBD2	TRBV7-2	CASSHGLADYNEQFF
TRBJ1-2	few	-	TRBV7-2	CASSRAGRADYGYTF
TRBJ1-1	-	-	TRBV6-1	CASSEDWGGAFF
TRBJ1-4	few	-	TRBV6-6	CASTDRARAQKLFF
TRBJ1-1	few	TRBD1	TRBV5-1	CASSSGTGSMNTEAFF
TRBJ2-2	-	-	TRBV11-3	CASSPVGQPTGELFF
TRBJ2-5	few	-	TRBV4-3	CASSQDRFQETQYF
TRBJ1-5	few	-	TRBV15	CATSVNRYGQPQHF
TRBJ2-2	-	TRBD1	TRBV30	CAWSVRDRATGELFF
TRBJ1-1	few	-	TRBV4-3	CASSRGRMNTEAFF
TRBJ2-6	few	-	TRBV5-8	CASSLEGGGANVLTF
TRBJ1-1	few	-	TRBV5-1	CASSHGTGGPSAEAFF
TRBJ1-1	few	-	TRBV2	CASSEGNEAFF
TRBJ2-1	few	TRBD1	TRBV6-5	CASREGQNNEQFF
TRBJ2-1	many	-	TRBV7-3	CASSLGTSNEQFF
TRBJ2-2	-	TRBD1	TRBV19	CASSPDRDTGELFF
TRBJ2-5	-	TRBD1	TRBV29-1	CSVPRTGLRETQYF
TRBJ2-3	-	-	TRBV7-2	CASSPMAGPDTQYF
TRBJ1-2	-	-	TRBV5-4	CASSVRDGYYGYTF
TRBJ2-3	-	-	TRBV6-1	CASTMRGTDTQYF
TRBJ2-3	-	TRBD1	TRBV7-2	CASSSLPGWDSSRRDTQYF
TRBJ1-2	few	-	TRBV2	CASRQDADGYTF
TRBJ2-1	-	-	TRBV29-1	CSVVPGHPGNEQFF
TRBJ1-4	-	-	TRBV5-1	CASSPGSNEKLFF
TRBJ2-3	few	TRBD1	TRBV7-7	CASSPSGTDTDTQYF
TRBJ1-1	few	-	TRBV4-1	CASSQVSRTENTEAFF
TRBJ2-3	-	-	TRBV5-4	CASSTERSTDTQYF
TRBJ2-3	few	-	TRBV11-2	CASTRTDTQYF
TRBJ1-2	-	-	TRBV5-5	CASSLDGLGGYTF
TRBJ2-3	few	-	TRBV4-3	CASSQGGQGRSDTQYF
TRBJ2-2	few	TRBD1	TRBV6-5	CASGQGNTGELFF
TRBJ1-5	-	-	TRBV18	CASSPARDSNQPQHF
TRBJ1-2	-	-	TRBV5-1	CASSLGPERFGYTF
TRBJ2-3	-	TRBD2	TRBV6-6	CASGGGADTQYF
TRBJ1-6	-	-	TRBV7-9	CASSLDVYSPLHF
TRBJ2-3	-	-	TRBV5-1	CASSLAGYTDTQYF
TRBJ1-5	few	-	TRBV29-1	CSVQEGLQPQHF
TRBJ1-2	few	-	TRBV4-1	CASSQEGVNYGYTF
TRBJ2-5	few	TRBD2	TRBV11-2	CASSLVSAGGGSQETQYF
TRBJ2-2	few	-	TRBV6-1	CASSILARTGELFF
TRBJ2-1	few	TRBD2	TRBV4-2	CASSLGGLAYSSYNEQFF
TRBJ1-6	-	-	TRBV6-5	CASSYGQNNSPLHF
TRBJ2-3	few	-	TRBV7-2	CASSLRGADTQYF
TRBJ2-7	few	-	TRBV5-6	CASSHQVYEQYF
TRBJ1-2	few	-	TRBV2	CASSSRSAYYGYTF
TRBJ2-6	many	-	TRBV4-3	CASSSGQSGANVLTF
TRBJ1-1	-	TRBD1	TRBV2	CASSPDRVGTEAFF
TRBJ1-5	few	-	TRBV7-9	CASSPWWPQHF